A single sample gave rise to the 30 T cell receptor beta chains below, sequenced in a study of post-analysis software for immune sequencing data (dated by TCRdb to between 2015 and 2017). Receptor amplification or capture employed PCR. The sequencer was an Illumina HiSeq 2500. To reduce PCR and sequencing biases, unique molecular identifiers were built into the TCR beta cDNA libraries. TCRdb cleaned the public reads at Q25 with fastp, built clones with MiXCR and kept in-frame beta chains. Records with the same CDR3 protein are collapsed into one entry carrying the most frequent genes and DNA. This sample is represented by approximately 770,000 distinct CDR3 sequences; just over 45% of them were singletons. Approximately 5% of the sample goes to the ten largest clones. Beyond this particular receptor, the publication reports: A handful of TRBV segments, including TRBV5-6, TRBV5-1 and TRBV20-1, were significantly more frequent in patients than controls.

These TCRs are of unknown antigen specificity. The material sequenced was blood. The receptors derive from a girl between 5 and 17 years old with multiple sclerosis.

This chain uses TRBV7-9 with TRBJ2-6, with TRBD1 matching over 7 bases. J gave up 4 bases and V 4 bases, and 7 bases lay outside the gene matches. This CDR3 comprises 16 residues. CDR1 is SEHNR, CDR2 FQNEAQ, per germline (reference sequence). The CDR3: CASSYPQGTGANVLTF. The CDR3, as DNA: TGTGCCAGCAGCTACCCACAGGGGACCGGGGCCAACGTCCTGACTTTC.

This clonotype was seen a few times. The chain employs TRBV29-1 and TRBJ2-1; 9 nucleotides agree with TRBD1. CDR3 length: 14 residues. The V gene's germline CDR1 is SQVTM and CDR2 ANQGSEA. After removal of 7 bases from V and 4 bases from J, the junction contained 8 bases not matched to a gene. The chain's CDR3 is CSAITGGAYNEQFF. In nucleotides, the CDR3 is TGCAGCGCTATAACAGGGGGCGCATACAATGAGCAGTTCTTC.

This clonotype is a singleton in its sample. The chain carries TRBV29-1 and TRBJ2-4, with a possible D match to TRBD2 (5 bases). CDR3 length: 13 amino acids. CDR1 SQVTM and CDR2 ANQGSEA come from the germline V gene. Trimming took off 6 bases at V and 2 bases at J, with 11 bases between the two ends. The CDR3 sequence: CSVGRGSKNIQYF. The CDR3 DNA follows: TGCAGCGTCGGCCGAGGGTCCAAAAACATTCAGTACTTC.

This chain connects TRBV20-1 to TRBJ2-7; maybe TRBD1 (5 bases). The CDR3 covers 13 residues. The germline CDR1 and CDR2 sequences are DFQATT and SNEGSKA (reference sequence). Trimming removed 6 bases at V and 4 bases at J, with 16 bases between. The chain's CDR3 is CSAGPGNGYEQYF. The CDR3 bases are TGCAGTGCGGGGCCAGGCAATGGGTACGAGCAGTACTTC.

This clonotype turned up a few times. This chain links TRBV5-1 with TRBJ2-5; 8 bases agree with TRBD2. This CDR3 contains 12 residues. Germline V CDR1 and CDR2: SGHRS, YFSETQ. Trimming cost V 7 bases and J 11 bases; bases outside gene matches: 10. CDR3 nucleotide sequence: TGCGCCAGCTCAGCGGGAGTGCGGGAGCAGTACTTC. Translation: CASSAGVREQYF.

The J gene is TRBJ2-3, the V gene TRBV11-3; 7 bases are a match to TRBD1. The V gene's germline CDR1 is SGHNT and CDR2 YENEEA. The J segment lost 0 bases and the V segment lost 6 bases, leaving 3 bases of the junction unmatched. The CDR3 contains 14 residues. The DNA of the CDR3 is TGTGCCAGCAGGGGACAGAGTAGCACAGATACGCAGTATTTT. Its protein product is CASRGQSSTDTQYF.

The V gene is TRBV27, the J gene TRBJ2-1, with 8 bases aligning to TRBD2. The germline CDR1 and CDR2 sequences are MNHEY and SMNVEV (reference sequence). V lost 2 bases and J lost 8; bases outside the gene matches: 8. CDR3 length: 15 amino acids. CDR3 DNA: TGTGCCAGCAGTTTACTCCCCTCGGGGGGGGATGAGCAGTTCTTC. Protein sequence: CASSLLPSGGDEQFF.

The chain employs TRBV9 and TRBJ2-5, with a possible D match to TRBD1 (6 bases). Germline V lookup: CDR1 SGDLS, CDR2 YYNGEE. The CDR3 covers 14 residues. The germline V and J ends were trimmed by 4 bases and 11 bases, with 21 bases remaining between them. The CDR3 region is CASSPPGQPREQYF. CDR3 in DNA: TGTGCCAGCAGCCCGCCTGGACAGCCCAGGGAGCAGTACTTC.

The chain employs TRBV7-9 and TRBJ1-2, with a tentative D call TRBD1 (5 bases). The CDR3 totals 13 residues. V lost 5 bases and J 6 bases, leaving 13 bases between the germline ends. Per the germline V gene, CDR1 is SEHNR and CDR2 is FQNEAQ (reference sequence). The CDR3 spells CASSQTQGNGYTF. As DNA, the CDR3 is TGTGCCAGCAGCCAAACCCAGGGAAATGGCTACACCTTC.

The J gene is TRBJ1-6, the V gene TRBV13; 7 positions match TRBD1. V shed 5 bases, J shed 7 bases, and the junction held 11 bases outside the gene matches. Looked up from germline, CDR1 is PRHDT and CDR2 is FYEKMQ (reference sequence). CDR3 length: 16 amino acids. CDR3 in amino acids: CASSPRQGGNNSPLHF. The CDR3, as DNA: TGTGCCAGCAGCCCGAGACAGGGAGGGAACAATTCACCCCTCCACTTT.

This chain joins TRBV6-1 and TRBJ1-2; D is perhaps TRBD1 (6 bases). Germline V gene lookup returns CDR1 MNHNS and CDR2 SASEGT. The V end lost 4 bases, the J end lost 4 bases, and 16 bases lay between the germline ends. This CDR3 region has 15 residues. The CDR3 reads CASSALAGRGYGYTF. The CDR3 nucleotides are TGTGCCAGCAGTGCCCTCGCGGGCAGGGGCTATGGCTACACCTTC.

The chain carries TRBV20-1 and TRBJ2-1, with D unclear. The CDR3 has 13 amino acids. The ends were cut back, 5 bases at V and 7 bases at J, with 15 bases in the middle. The germline gives CDR1 DFQATT, CDR2 SNEGSKA (reference sequence). The CDR3 region is CSAARRLGNEQFF. The DNA of the CDR3 is TGCAGTGCTGCCCGCCGGCTGGGGAATGAGCAGTTCTTC.

This clonotype was recorded a few times. V gene TRBV15 combines with J gene TRBJ2-7; D is unresolved. The CDR3 covers 12 residues. Between the trimmed V and J ends, which lost 5 bases and 6 bases, there was a span of 11 bases. Per germline, CDR1 LNHNV and CDR2 YYDKDF (reference sequence). CDR3 nucleotide sequence: TGTGCCACCAGCGTCCGAGGACCCGAGCAGTACTTC. Its protein is CATSVRGPEQYF. The full variable domain, in which reference TRBV15 and TRBJ2-7 provide the parts outside the CDR3, is DAMVIQNPRYQVTQFGKPVTLSCSQTLNHNVMYWYQQKSSQAPKLLFHYYDKDFNNEADTPDNFQSRRPNTSFCFLDIRSPGLGDTAMYLCATSVRGPEQYFGPGTRLTVT.

This rearrangement joins TRBV25-1 to TRBJ2-1; D perhaps matches TRBD1 (6 bases). The CDR3 has 13 amino acids. The ends were cut back, 9 bases at V and 12 bases at J, with 21 bases in the middle. Germline CDR1 and CDR2: MGHDK and SYGVNS. CDR3 nucleotide sequence: TGTGCCAGTCTGGGGACACCAAAAGGGAGGCAGTTCTTC. Its translation is CASLGTPKGRQFF.

This rearrangement joins TRBV2 to TRBJ2-1, with 15 nucleotides matching TRBD2. There are 15 residues in the CDR3. V lost 5 bases, J lost 9 bases, and 5 bases stayed unmatched. Germline loops: CDR1 SNHLY, CDR2 FYNNEI. CDR3 sequence reads: CASSRTSGRASEQFF. DNA for the CDR3: TGTGCCAGCAGTCGGACTAGCGGGAGGGCCAGTGAGCAGTTCTTC.

This clonotype was picked up a small number of times. The genes are TRBV6-5 and TRBJ2-5, with 7 bases aligning to TRBD2. The CDR3 has 15 amino acids. CDR1 is MNHEY and CDR2 is SVGAGI in the germline V gene. V lost 4 bases to trimming and J lost 4 bases; unmatched junction nucleotides: 9. The CDR3 bases are TGTGCCAGCAGTTCCCTAGCGGTCCAGGGAGAGACCCAGTACTTC. Its translation is CASSSLAVQGETQYF.

This clonotype was seen a handful of times. V and J are TRBV7-9 and TRBJ2-6; D is uncertain. Trimming left V 2 bases short and J 0 bases short, with 14 bases between. CDR3 length equals 18 residues. Germline V lookup: CDR1 SEHNR, CDR2 FQNEAQ (reference sequence). The CDR3 reads CASSLIISGRSGANVLTF. CDR3 coding DNA: TGTGCCAGCAGCTTAATTATTTCCGGCCGCTCTGGGGCCAACGTCCTGACTTTC.

V and J are TRBV28 and TRBJ2-7, with TRBD2 identical over 11 bases. Germline loops: CDR1 MDHEN, CDR2 SYDVKM. V trimming: 5 bases; J trimming: 4 bases; junction bases outside the gene matches: 1. The CDR3 covers 13 residues. In nucleotides, the CDR3 is TGTGCCAGCAGTGCTAGCGGGGGGTACGAGCAGTACTTC. Its protein product is CASSASGGYEQYF.

The chain links TRBV7-3 to TRBJ2-1; 7 positions agree with TRBD2. Unmatched junction bases numbered 15, after V lost 5 bases and J lost 8 bases. Germline CDR1 reads SGHTA; CDR2 reads FQGTGA. The CDR3 spans 16 residues. The DNA of the CDR3 is TGTGCCAGCAGCCCAAGCGGGATGGTTTTGATGGATGAGCAGTTCTTC. Protein: CASSPSGMVLMDEQFF.

J is TRBJ1-5 and V is TRBV12-3 or TRBV12-4, with D perhaps TRBD1 (5 bases). The CDR3 sequence is 13 residues long. V shed 7 bases and J shed 2 bases, with 9 bases lying between them. The CDR3 region has the DNA TGTGCCAGCACCGGGGGAGGCAATCAGCCCCAGCATTTT. Protein product: CASTGGGNQPQHF.

V is TRBV12-3 or TRBV12-4 and J is TRBJ2-4; tentative D call: TRBD1 (6 bases). The CDR3 runs 19 residues. Deletions cut 4 bases from V and 0 bases from J, with 22 bases between. CDR3 coding DNA: TGTGCCAGCAGTTGCCCGTCCTCGGACAGCGTTTTAGCCAAAAACATTCAGTACTTC. The encoded protein is CASSCPSSDSVLAKNIQYF.

About this clonotype: Mismatch with germline at one junction end may stem from a read error. J is TRBJ2-5 and V is TRBV12-3 or TRBV12-4; no reliable D call. The CDR3 extends over 13 amino acids. The CDR3 region is CASSLIGRETRYF. Here the CDR3 DNA reads TGTGCCAGCAGTCTCATCGGGCGAGAGACCCGGTACTTC.

The chain recombines TRBV7-2 with TRBJ2-5; D not certain. V was pared by 3 bases and J by 0 bases, with 8 bases between. The germline gives CDR1 SGHTA, CDR2 FQGNSA. This CDR3 region has 14 residues. The CDR3 spells CASSFQPNQETQYF. The CDR3 nucleotides read TGTGCCAGCAGCTTTCAGCCGAACCAAGAGACCCAGTACTTC.

The chain joins TRBV15 to TRBJ2-1; D is possibly TRBD1 (5 bases). The CDR3 runs 17 residues. V lost 4 bases, J lost 0 bases, and 16 bases lay in between. CDR1 is LNHNV and CDR2 is YYDKDF in the germline V gene (reference sequence). DNA of the CDR3: TGTGCCACCAGCAACCCTCGGACATTTATCTCCTACAATGAGCAGTTCTTC. This encodes CATSNPRTFISYNEQFF.

V and J are TRBV7-2 and TRBJ1-2; weak D call: TRBD1 (6 bases). CDR3 length: 15 residues. Germline loops: CDR1 SGHTA, CDR2 FQGNSA. With 5 bases removed from V and 4 bases from J, the gap between germline ends came to 17 bases. The CDR3 DNA follows: TGTGCCAGCAGCCAGACAGGCCGCCTCTCCTATGGCTACACCTTC. It specifies CASSQTGRLSYGYTF.

The chain carries TRBV7-2 and TRBJ1-6; D not certain. Germline V gives CDR1 SGHTA, CDR2 FQGNSA. The CDR3 is 14 amino acids. V was shortened by 0 bases and J by 10 bases, with 10 bases between the two germline ends. The CDR3 nucleotides read TGTGCCAGCAGCTTAGCAGGGTTGGTCTCACCCCTCCACTTT. Its translation: CASSLAGLVSPLHF.

The chain carries TRBV11-2 and TRBJ2-1, with 7 positions matching TRBD1. This CDR3 contains 13 residues. V lost 0 bases, J lost 11 bases, and 4 bases stayed unmatched. CDR1 and CDR2 from the germline V gene are SGHAT and FQNNGV. The CDR3 sequence is CASSLEPGGKQFF. The CDR3, as DNA: TGTGCCAGCAGCTTAGAACCAGGGGGTAAGCAGTTCTTC.

This clonotype was detected ten times or more. This chain links TRBV29-1 with TRBJ2-3; D unclear. There are 10 residues in the CDR3. CDR1 and CDR2 from the germline V gene are SQVTM and ANQGSEA. The V end lost 3 bases, the J end lost 6 bases, and 4 bases lay between the germline ends. CDR3 sequence: CSVDRDTQYF. Written as DNA, the CDR3 is TGCAGCGTTGACAGGGATACGCAGTATTTT.

V is TRBV4-1 and J is TRBJ2-4, with D tentatively TRBD1 (5 bases). The J call may be mistaken, given a closer DNA end match to TRBJ2-7. Germline V gene lookup returns CDR1 MGHRA and CDR2 YSYEKL. CDR3 length equals 15 residues. In nucleotides, the CDR3 is TGCGCCAGCAGCCAAGATCATAGGCAGGGCGACGAGCAGTACTTC. Translated, it gives CASSQDHRQGDEQYF.

V gene TRBV7-9 combines with J gene TRBJ2-3; the D is unclear. V lost 5 bases and J 0 bases, leaving 9 bases between the germline ends. The CDR3 is made up of 14 amino acids. Per germline, CDR1 SEHNR and CDR2 FQNEAQ (reference sequence). The CDR3, as DNA: TGTGCCAGCAGCGCTAGTCTGAGCACAGATACGCAGTATTTT. Translation: CASSASLSTDTQYF.